This T cell receptor beta chain was obtained from a study of blood T cell repertoires in COVID-19. For the study at large: The origin of the acute and convalescent COVID-19 samples was the United States, Italy and Spain.

V dropped 3 bases and J dropped 4 bases, with 9 bases sitting between them. This CDR3 spans 13 amino acids. Germline lookup yields CDR1 SSHAT and CDR2 FNYEAQ (reference sequence). Here immunoSEQ multiplex PCR was the method, and the copy in TCRdb shows in-frame clones only, minus some. Altogether 250,000 to 400,000 clones are present, roughly nine tenths being singletons, with the ten largest covering 2.5% to 3.5%. During active infection, Seattle patients enrolled and were then monitored through disease. Sequencing input: peripheral blood. The receptor's source is a woman aged 25 to 39 with COVID-19, enrolled during active disease. The V call is TRBV7-7, the J call TRBJ2-5, with unresolved D. CDR3 bases: TGTGCCAGCAGCTTCTCGGCAGGAGAGACCCAGTACTTC. Translation gives CASSFSAGETQYF.